Each of the 10 T cell receptor beta chains below was sequenced from the same sample in a study of blood T cell repertoires in COVID-19. Measured with immunoSEQ multiplex PCR; TCRdb has only the in-frame clones, and not every one. The sample yields tens of thousands of clones, roughly 91% seen once. What was sequenced was peripheral blood. These receptors were obtained from a human donor in a cohort sampled during active COVID-19.

This clone was found once. V is TRBV19 and J is TRBJ2-7, with 7 positions matching TRBD2. The J segment lost 1 base and the V segment lost 5 bases, leaving 11 bases of the junction unmatched. CDR1 is LNHDA, CDR2 SQIVND, per germline (reference sequence). This CDR3 is built from 16 residues. DNA of the CDR3: TGTGCCAGTAGTGGGGAGGGGTCTAGCGGATCCTACGAGCAGTACTTC. It is translated as CASSGEGSSGSYEQYF.

This clone has just one count. The V call is TRBV10-3, the J call TRBJ2-7; 9 bases match TRBD1. CDR1 is ENHRY, CDR2 SYGVKD, per germline. V dropped 3 bases and J dropped 0; count of bases not matched to a gene: 3. The CDR3 totals 15 residues. CDR3 in DNA: TGTGCCATCAGTGACTCGACAGGGGGCTCCTACGAGCAGTACTTC. Its protein product is CAISDSTGGSYEQYF.

V is TRBV20-1 and J is TRBJ2-1, with 11 bases fitting TRBD2. V lost 3 bases and J lost 2; bases outside the gene matches: 0. Germline V gene lookup returns CDR1 DFQATT and CDR2 SNEGSKA (reference sequence). This CDR3 comprises 14 residues. The CDR3 is CSASSGGAYNEQFF. Written as DNA, the CDR3 is TGCAGTGCTAGTAGCGGGGGGGCCTACAATGAGCAGTTCTTC.

The chain has TRBV2 and TRBJ2-7, with 10 nucleotides matching TRBD2. CDR3 length: 15 residues. Per the germline V gene, CDR1 is SNHLY and CDR2 is FYNNEI. V was pared by 6 bases and J by 9 bases, with 14 bases of the junction left unmatched. CDR3 protein: CASSPSGGTLLGQYF. DNA for the CDR3: TGTGCCAGCAGCCCTAGCGGGGGCACACTACTCGGGCAGTACTTC.

This clone was picked up one time. This sequence joins TRBV5-6 and TRBJ2-3; unclear D gene. Trimming removed 1 base at V and 4 bases at J, with 16 bases between. This CDR3 region has 16 residues. The germline V gene has CDR1 SGHDT and CDR2 YYEEEE. Here the CDR3 DNA reads TGTGCCAGCAGCTTGAGTCAGAGATGGGCCGCAGATACGCAGTATTTT. Encoded protein: CASSLSQRWAADTQYF.

The chain combines TRBV6-5 with TRBJ2-2, with TRBD1 matching 7 bases. Germline V gene sequence: CDR1 MNHEY, CDR2 SVGAGI. The length of the CDR3 is 14 residues. V lost 4 bases, J lost 8 bases, and 7 bases stayed unmatched. The CDR3 region has the DNA TGTGCCAGCAGTTCCCAGGGGGACGGAGGGGAGCTGTTTTTT. Translation gives CASSSQGDGGELFF.

This chain uses TRBV29-1 with TRBJ1-6; the D is unclear. The ends were cut back, 5 bases at V and 9 bases at J, with 14 bases in the middle. The CDR3 is 13 amino acids. CDR1 SQVTM and CDR2 ANQGSEA come from the germline V gene. CDR3 sequence reads: CSVQPQPASPLHF. CDR3 bases: TGCAGCGTTCAGCCACAGCCGGCTTCACCCCTCCACTTT.

The chain employs TRBV9 and TRBJ2-1; D not resolved. V was pared by 0 bases and J by 6 bases, with 7 bases between. Germline CDR1 is SGDLS and CDR2 is YYNGEE. The CDR3 covers 13 residues. In nucleotides, the CDR3 is TGTGCCAGCAGCGTAGTTATGGCCAATGAGCAGTTCTTC. This codes for CASSVVMANEQFF.

The V and J genes are TRBV30 and TRBJ1-3, with 9 positions matching TRBD1. V lost 5 bases, J lost 2 bases, and 1 base stayed unmatched. Germline V gives CDR1 GTSNPN, CDR2 SVGIG (reference sequence). This CDR3 is 13 amino acids long. CDR3 region: CAWWTGAGNTIYF. The CDR3 bases are TGTGCCTGGTGGACAGGGGCTGGAAACACCATATATTTT.

The chain carries TRBV24-1 and TRBJ1-2; maybe TRBD1 (6 bases). The length of the CDR3 is 12 residues. CDR1 and CDR2 from the germline V gene are KGHDR and SFDVKD. V was pared by 3 bases and J by 8 bases, with 9 bases between. CDR3 region: CATSDPGDGYTF. CDR3 coding DNA: TGTGCCACCAGTGATCCAGGGGACGGCTACACCTTC.